These 17 T cell receptor beta chains were sequenced from one sample in a study of CD8 T cells in Susac syndrome. Reverse transcription of about 0.5 to 1 ug RNA used random hexamers. TCRdb re-analysed the immunoSEQ multiplex PCR reads in MiXCR, keeping a single row per CDR3 protein. The sample lists about 190,000 distinct CDR3 sequences; more than 85% were seen once. The specimen was CD4+ T cells from PBMCs. The receptor source for this set is a human donor with Susac syndrome.

The chain combines TRBV19 with TRBJ1-1, with TRBD1 identical over 8 bases. Germline V gene sequence: CDR1 LNHDA, CDR2 SQIVND (reference sequence). The CDR3 sequence is 14 residues long. After removal of 5 bases from V and 1 base from J, the junction contained 3 bases not matched to a gene. CDR3 sequence reads: CASSWTGRNTEAFF. The CDR3 coding sequence is TGTGCCAGTAGTTGGACAGGGAGGAACACTGAAGCTTTCTTT. Variable domain in full (rest from reference TRBV19 and TRBJ1-1): DGGITQSPKYLFRKEGQNVTLSCEQNLNHDAMYWYRQDPGQGLRLIYYSQIVNDFQKGDIAEGYSVSREKKESFPLTVTSAQKNPTAFYLCASSWTGRNTEAFFGQGTRLTVV.

This rearrangement joins TRBV4-1 to TRBJ2-1; 14 bases map to TRBD2. Germline lookup yields CDR1 MGHRA and CDR2 YSYEKL. The CDR3 extends over 17 amino acids. V dropped 1 base and J dropped 8; count of bases not matched to a gene: 7. The CDR3 spells CASSQGLAGGPGHEQFF. The CDR3 DNA is TGCGCCAGCAGCCAAGGACTAGCGGGGGGGCCAGGCCATGAGCAGTTCTTC.

V is TRBV28 and J is TRBJ2-7; perhaps D is TRBD1 or TRBD2 (6 bases each). V was shortened by 4 bases and J by 2 bases, with 9 bases between the two germline ends. This CDR3 comprises 13 residues. Germline V gene data show CDR1 as MDHEN and CDR2 as SYDVKM. Written as DNA, the CDR3 is TGTGCCAGCAGTTCCGGGGGCCCCTACGAGCAGTACTTC. It codes for CASSSGGPYEQYF.

This chain links TRBV18 with TRBJ1-1, with D tentatively TRBD1 (5 bases). The V and J ends lost 6 bases and 2 bases respectively, with 16 bases between them. There are 15 residues in the CDR3. Germline CDR1 reads KGHSH; CDR2 reads LQKENI. The CDR3, as DNA: TGTGCCAGCTCTCCTACGTCGAGGGGTAACACTGAAGCTTTCTTT. Its translation: CASSPTSRGNTEAFF.

This sequence joins TRBV12-3 or TRBV12-4 and TRBJ2-3; D unclear. The germline V and J ends were trimmed by 7 bases and 6 bases, with 14 bases remaining between them. The CDR3 extends over 13 amino acids. This CDR3 is CASIKRAMDTQYF. CDR3 DNA: TGTGCCAGCATCAAACGAGCGATGGATACGCAGTATTTT.

The rearrangement uses TRBV12-3 or TRBV12-4 and TRBJ1-1; TRBD1 matches at 9 bases. The CDR3 contains 14 residues. After removal of 6 bases from V and 3 bases from J, the junction contained 5 bases not matched to a gene. In nucleotides, the CDR3 is TGTGCCAGCAGCGGACAGGGGTTCGACACTGAAGCTTTCTTT. This translates into CASSGQGFDTEAFF.

The chain combines TRBV5-1 with TRBJ2-5, with TRBD1 matching over 9 bases. The junction had 11 bases not matched to a gene; V was cut back by 4 bases and J by 4 bases. The CDR3 length is 16 residues. Per the germline V gene, CDR1 is SGHRS and CDR2 is YFSETQ. CDR3 coding DNA: TGCGCCAGCAGCATTCAGCCGGGACAGGGACCAGAGACCCAGTACTTC. It specifies CASSIQPGQGPETQYF.

The chain joins TRBV6-5 to TRBJ2-7, with 10 bases identical to TRBD1. Germline V CDR1 and CDR2: MNHEY, SVGAGI. V lost 4 bases and J lost 1; bases outside the gene matches: 7. The CDR3 covers 16 residues. CDR3 DNA: TGTGCCAGCAGTTCCAGGGACAGGGGAAGGTCCTACGAGCAGTACTTC. It is translated as CASSSRDRGRSYEQYF.

The chain has TRBV5-1 and TRBJ2-3; 11 nucleotides match TRBD2. Germline CDR1 and CDR2: SGHRS and YFSETQ. V shed 7 bases, J shed 8 bases, and the junction held 9 bases outside the gene matches. The CDR3 sequence is 14 residues long. The CDR3 DNA is TGCGCCAGCTCCAGACTAGCGGGGTTCGGTACGCAGTATTTT. Residues: CASSRLAGFGTQYF. Combining the CDR3 with reference TRBV5-1 and TRBJ2-3 gives the whole variable domain KAGVTQTPRYLIKTRGQQVTLSCSPISGHRSVSWYQQTPGQGLQFLFEYFSETQRNKGNFPGRFSGRQFSNSRSEMNVSTLELGDSALYLCASSRLAGFGTQYFGPGTRLTVL.

The chain carries TRBV3-1 and TRBJ1-1; 12 bases map to TRBD1. CDR1 is LGHDT, CDR2 YNNKEL, per germline (reference sequence). The CDR3 has 18 residues. Unmatched junction bases numbered 13, after V lost 4 bases and J lost 4 bases. CDR3 loop: CASSRTTGTGGAGTEAFF. In DNA form, the CDR3 reads TGTGCCAGCAGCCGAACTACCGGGACAGGGGGCGCCGGCACTGAAGCTTTCTTT.

DNA of the CDR3: TGTGCCAGCAGTTACGAGCCCCCGGGACAGGGTATTTTAGGCTATGGCTACACCTTC. Translating it yields CASSYEPPGQGILGYGYTF. The chain carries TRBV6-5 and TRBJ1-2, with TRBD1 identical over 9 bases. The CDR3 covers 19 residues. Losses at the gene ends were 2 bases for V and 4 bases for J; bases not matched to a gene: 17. Germline lookup yields CDR1 MNHEY and CDR2 SVGAGI.

CDR3: CASRGTGEYGYTF. In DNA form, the CDR3 reads TGTGCCAGCAGAGGGACAGGGGAATATGGCTACACCTTC. The chain has TRBV6-4 and TRBJ1-2; TRBD1 agrees at 10 bases. The CDR3 is 13 residues long. J gave up 5 bases and V 6 bases, and 3 bases lay outside the gene matches. Germline values: CDR1 MRHNA, CDR2 SNTAGT.

This sequence joins TRBV2 and TRBJ1-2; 7 bases map to TRBD1. J was trimmed by 1 base and V by 2 bases; bases with no gene match: 16. CDR1 is SNHLY, CDR2 FYNNEI, per germline. The CDR3 is made up of 19 amino acids. Written as DNA, the CDR3 is TGTGCCAGCAGTGAAACGTTATCAGTGGGACAGCAGTATAACTATGGCTACACCTTC. This sequence encodes CASSETLSVGQQYNYGYTF.

V and J are TRBV18 and TRBJ2-2; D not resolved. Germline lookup yields CDR1 KGHSH and CDR2 LQKENI. The V end was cut by 2 bases, the J end by 6 bases, with 7 bases between. The CDR3 covers 13 residues. This CDR3 is CASSPKESGELFF. CDR3 DNA sequence: TGTGCCAGCTCACCAAAGGAATCCGGGGAGCTGTTTTTT.

J is TRBJ2-1 and V is TRBV2; 7 bases line up with TRBD2. Losses at the gene ends were 8 bases for V and 1 base for J; bases not matched to a gene: 2. The CDR3 totals 13 residues. In germline, CDR1 is SNHLY, CDR2 FYNNEI. CDR3 bases: TGTGCCAGCCAGCGGGATTCCTACAATGAGCAGTTCTTC. Translating it yields CASQRDSYNEQFF. Looking up the rest from reference TRBV2 and TRBJ2-1 gives the full variable domain: EPEVTQTPSHQVTQMGQEVILRCVPISNHLYFYWYRQILGQKVEFLVSFYNNEISEKSEIFDDQFSVERPDGSNFTLKIRSTKLEDSAMYFCASQRDSYNEQFFGPGTRLTVL.

This CDR3 is CASSLASSGGEYEQYF. CDR3 nucleotides: TGTGCCAGCAGCTTGGCCTCTAGCGGGGGGGAGTACGAGCAGTACTTC. This sequence joins TRBV5-4 and TRBJ2-7; 12 positions match TRBD2. There are 16 residues in the CDR3. V was pared by 0 bases and J by 4 bases, with 5 bases of the junction left unmatched. The germline V gene encodes CDR1 SGHNT and CDR2 YYREEE (reference sequence).

V gene TRBV24-1 combines with J gene TRBJ2-1; 16 bases match TRBD2. Germline V gene data show CDR1 as KGHDR and CDR2 as SFDVKD. The length of the CDR3 is 16 residues. Trimming cost V 9 bases and J 7 bases; bases outside gene matches: 8. CDR3 region: CATAGLAGGPKNEQFF. CDR3 bases: TGTGCCACCGCGGGACTAGCGGGGGGGCCAAAAAATGAGCAGTTCTTC.